This TCR beta chain was recovered during a study of PD-L1 blockade in urothelial cancer. For the study at large: Patients commenced atezolizumab in 2014, and it was given at 1,200 mg intravenously every 3 weeks.

CDR1 is SNHLY and CDR2 is FYNNEI in the germline V gene. V was clipped by 1 base and J by 4 bases, with 7 bases between them. The CDR3 contains 13 residues. Sequencing was performed with immunoSEQ multiplex PCR; in TCRdb, only in-frame clones are kept and a portion is missing. The sample has tens of thousands of clones, 84% seen once; the top ten hold 4.7%. The V and J genes are TRBV2 and TRBJ2-5; no definite D call. This TCR was recovered from a man between 65 and 85 years old with urothelial cancer. The specimen was PBMCs, collected around atezolizumab (anti-PD-L1) treatment. The CDR3 DNA is TGTGCCAGCAGTGAAGGTGCTAGAGAGACCCAGTACTTC. Its translation: CASSEGARETQYF.